A single sample is the source of the 9 T cell receptor beta chains below, sequenced in a study of T cell responses to AZD1222 COVID-19 vaccine. The table came from immunoSEQ multiplex PCR; TCRdb's copy has only in-frame clones and leaves some out. The data contain 110,000 or so clones, approximately 88% of them seen just once; the ten biggest clones take up approximately 6.5%. The specimen comprised peripheral blood, sampled 28 days after the second AZD1222 dose. The receptors stem from an adult who received the AZD1222 COVID-19 vaccine.

The chain joins TRBV6-5 to TRBJ1-2; weak D call: TRBD1 (5 bases). The CDR3 length is 13 residues. V gave up 2 bases and J gave up 7 bases, with 11 bases separating them. CDR1 and CDR2 (germline): MNHEY, SVGAGI. The CDR3 DNA sequence: TGTGCCAGCAGTTACATCCAGGGCTCTGGCTACACCTTC. This codes for CASSYIQGSGYTF.

This rearrangement joins TRBV27 to TRBJ1-2; D not resolved. Germline-derived CDR1 and CDR2 are MNHEY and SMNVEV (reference sequence). This CDR3 is built from 13 residues. V was trimmed by 5 bases and J by 6 bases, leaving 13 bases between them. CDR3 amino acids: CASSPWIGDGYTF. Here the CDR3 DNA reads TGTGCCAGCAGTCCCTGGATCGGGGATGGCTACACCTTC.

This clone was seen a single time. J is TRBJ1-6 and V is TRBV5-4; possibly TRBD1 for D (6 bases). There are 16 residues in the CDR3. Germline V gene lookup returns CDR1 SGHNT and CDR2 YYREEE (reference sequence). With 3 bases removed from V and 6 bases from J, the gap between germline ends came to 16 bases. Here the CDR3 DNA reads TGTGCCAGCAGCTACGCCGGACAGTCCCTTAATTCACCCCTCCACTTT. Protein sequence: CASSYAGQSLNSPLHF.

This clone has a handful of counts. V is TRBV7-3 and J is TRBJ2-1; 12 nucleotides agree with TRBD2. Germline V gene data show CDR1 as SGHTA and CDR2 as FQGTGA. The ends lost 4 bases at V and 4 bases at J; junction bases unmatched: 2. This CDR3 contains 15 residues. CDR3 in DNA: TGTGCCAGCAGCTCACTAGCGGGGGGTTACAATGAGCAGTTCTTC. It codes for CASSSLAGGYNEQFF. The entire variable domain, with the rest obtained from reference TRBV7-3 and TRBJ2-1, is as follows: GAGVSQTPSNKVTEKGKYVELRCDPISGHTALYWYRQSLGQGPEFLIYFQGTGAADDSGLPNDRFFAVRPEGSVSTLKIQRTERGDSAVYLCASSSLAGGYNEQFFGPGTRLTVL.

The V call is TRBV19, the J call TRBJ1-5, with D perhaps TRBD1 (6 bases). Germline CDR1 is LNHDA and CDR2 is SQIVND (reference sequence). V was trimmed by 5 bases and J by 1 base, leaving 18 bases between them. This CDR3 has 17 residues. CDR3 nucleotides: TGTGCCAGTAGTCAGGACAGCTCCGGGGAGAGCAATCAGCCCCAGCATTTT. This codes for CASSQDSSGESNQPQHF.

The rearrangement uses TRBV7-3 and TRBJ2-3; D remains unclear. V was shortened by 3 bases and J by 0 bases, with 13 bases between the two germline ends. CDR3 length: 16 amino acids. Germline values: CDR1 SGHTA, CDR2 FQGTGA. The CDR3 loop is CASSLKLDLSTDTQYF. The CDR3 DNA follows: TGTGCCAGCAGCTTGAAGCTGGACCTTAGCACAGATACGCAGTATTTT.

The genes are TRBV5-8 and TRBJ2-7; 7 bases map to TRBD1. In germline, CDR1 is SGHTS, CDR2 YDEGEE. V lost 0 bases, J lost 0 bases, and 12 bases stayed unmatched. There are 18 residues in the CDR3. CDR3 loop: CASSLVQKLWDSSYEQYF. Written as DNA, the CDR3 is TGTGCCAGCAGCTTGGTGCAGAAGTTGTGGGACAGCTCCTACGAGCAGTACTTC. Full variable domain (outside the CDR3, taken from reference TRBV5-8 and TRBJ2-7): EAGVTQSPTHLIKTRGQQATLRCSPISGHTSVYWYQQALGLGLQFLLWYDEGEERNRGNFPPRFSGRQFPNYSSELNVNALELEDSALYLCASSLVQKLWDSSYEQYFGPGTRLTVT.

The gene calls are TRBV11-2 and TRBJ1-1; D unclear. Germline CDR1 reads SGHAT; CDR2 reads FQNNGV. V gave up 0 bases and J gave up 13 bases, with 9 bases separating them. The CDR3 is 11 residues long. In nucleotides, the CDR3 is TGTGCCAGCAGCTTAGAGGGCGCCTGTTTCTTT. Translated, it gives CASSLEGACFF.

V gene TRBV19 combines with J gene TRBJ1-2; D is possibly TRBD1 (5 bases). CDR1 LNHDA and CDR2 SQIVND come from the germline V gene (reference sequence). There are 14 residues in the CDR3. Trimming took 6 bases from V and 5 from J, leaving 16 bases between them. CDR3 nucleotides: TGTGCCAGTAGCCCCCAGCAGGGAATTTATGGCTACACCTTC. Translated, it gives CASSPQQGIYGYTF.